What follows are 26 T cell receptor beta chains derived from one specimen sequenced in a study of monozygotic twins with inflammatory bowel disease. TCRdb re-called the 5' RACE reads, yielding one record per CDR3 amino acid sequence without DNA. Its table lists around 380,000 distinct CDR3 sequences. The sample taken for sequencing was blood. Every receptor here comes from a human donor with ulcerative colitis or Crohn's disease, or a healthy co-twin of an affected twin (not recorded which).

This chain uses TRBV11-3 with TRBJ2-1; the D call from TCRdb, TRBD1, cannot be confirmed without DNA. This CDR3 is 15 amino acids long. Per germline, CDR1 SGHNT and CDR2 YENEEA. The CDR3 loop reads CASSLVGGPNNEQFF. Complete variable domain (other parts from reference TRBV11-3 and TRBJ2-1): EAGVVQSPRYKIIEKKQPVAFWCNPISGHNTLYWYLQNLGQGPELLIRYENEEAVDDSQLPKDRFSAERLKGVDSTLKIQPAELGDSAVYLCASSLVGGPNNEQFFGPGTRLTVL.

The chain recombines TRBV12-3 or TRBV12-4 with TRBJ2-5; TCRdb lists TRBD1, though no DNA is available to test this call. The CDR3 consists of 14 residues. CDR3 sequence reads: CASRRTQGRETQYF.

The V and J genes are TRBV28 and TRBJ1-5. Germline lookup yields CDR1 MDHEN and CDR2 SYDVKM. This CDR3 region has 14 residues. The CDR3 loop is CASSFAASNQPQHF.

The CDR3 sequence is CASMSWSPNTGELFF. The rearrangement joins TRBV19 to TRBJ2-2; TCRdb gives TRBD2 as the D gene, but with no DNA this cannot be confirmed. CDR3 length: 15 residues. Per germline, CDR1 LNHDA and CDR2 SQIVND (reference sequence).

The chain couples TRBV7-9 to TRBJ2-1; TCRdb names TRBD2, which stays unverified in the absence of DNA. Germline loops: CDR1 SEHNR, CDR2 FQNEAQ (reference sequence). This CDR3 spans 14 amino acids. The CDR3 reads CAGQRSAGIHEQFF.

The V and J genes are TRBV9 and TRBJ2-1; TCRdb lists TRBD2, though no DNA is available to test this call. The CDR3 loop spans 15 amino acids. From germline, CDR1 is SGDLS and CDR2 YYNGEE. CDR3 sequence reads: CASSVAGGTYNEQFF.

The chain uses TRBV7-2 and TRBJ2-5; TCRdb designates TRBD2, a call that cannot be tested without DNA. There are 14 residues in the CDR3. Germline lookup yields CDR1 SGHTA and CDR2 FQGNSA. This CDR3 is CASGRLAGQETQYF.

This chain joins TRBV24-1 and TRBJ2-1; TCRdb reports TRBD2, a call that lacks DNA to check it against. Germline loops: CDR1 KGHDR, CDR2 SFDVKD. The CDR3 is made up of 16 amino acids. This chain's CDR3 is CATSEGLAGNYNEQFF.

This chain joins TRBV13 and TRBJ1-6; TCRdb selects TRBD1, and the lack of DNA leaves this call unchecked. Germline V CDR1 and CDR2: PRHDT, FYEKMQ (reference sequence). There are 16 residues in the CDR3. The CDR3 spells CASSAPGQYGDSPLHF.

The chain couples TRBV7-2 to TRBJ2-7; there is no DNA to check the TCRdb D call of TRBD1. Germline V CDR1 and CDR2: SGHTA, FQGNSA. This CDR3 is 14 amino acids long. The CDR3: CASSFNNRVSEQYF.

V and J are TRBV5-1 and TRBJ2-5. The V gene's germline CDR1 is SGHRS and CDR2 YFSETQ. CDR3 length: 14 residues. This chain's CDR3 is CASSLASVQETQYF. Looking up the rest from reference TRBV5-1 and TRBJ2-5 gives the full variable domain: KAGVTQTPRYLIKTRGQQVTLSCSPISGHRSVSWYQQTPGQGLQFLFEYFSETQRNKGNFPGRFSGRQFSNSRSEMNVSTLELGDSALYLCASSLASVQETQYFGPGTRLLVL.

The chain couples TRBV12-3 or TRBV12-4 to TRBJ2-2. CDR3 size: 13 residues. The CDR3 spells CASSFKGSGELFF.

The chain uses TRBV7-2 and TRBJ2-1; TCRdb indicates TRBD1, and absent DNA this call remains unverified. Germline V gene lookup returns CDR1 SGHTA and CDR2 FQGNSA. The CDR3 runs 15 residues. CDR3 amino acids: CASSFGASLYNEQFF.

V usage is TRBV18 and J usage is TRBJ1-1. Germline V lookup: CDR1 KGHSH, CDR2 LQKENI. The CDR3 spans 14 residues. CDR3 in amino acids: CASSGGKGRTEAFF.

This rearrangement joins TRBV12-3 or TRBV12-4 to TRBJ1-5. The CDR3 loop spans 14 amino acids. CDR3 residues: CASSFEGTWEPQHF.

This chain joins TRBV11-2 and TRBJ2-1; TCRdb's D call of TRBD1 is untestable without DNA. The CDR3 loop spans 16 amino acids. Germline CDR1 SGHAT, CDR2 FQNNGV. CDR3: CASSLVPSGLQNEQFF.

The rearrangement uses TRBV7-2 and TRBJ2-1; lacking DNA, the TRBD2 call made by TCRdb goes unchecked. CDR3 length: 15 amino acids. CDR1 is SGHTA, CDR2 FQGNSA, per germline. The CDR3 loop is CASSLDSGRAGEQFF.

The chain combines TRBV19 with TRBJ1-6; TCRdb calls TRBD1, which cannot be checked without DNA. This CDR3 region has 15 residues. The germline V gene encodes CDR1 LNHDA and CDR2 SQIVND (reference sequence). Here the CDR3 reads CASSSADRVNSPLHF.

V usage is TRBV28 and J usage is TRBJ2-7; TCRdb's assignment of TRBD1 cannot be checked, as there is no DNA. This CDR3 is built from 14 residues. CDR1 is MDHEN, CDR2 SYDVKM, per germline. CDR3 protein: CASSVLFPFHEQYF. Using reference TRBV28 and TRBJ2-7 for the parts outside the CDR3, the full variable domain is DVKVTQSSRYLVKRTGEKVFLECVQDMDHENMFWYRQDPGLGLRLIYFSYDVKMKEKGDIPEGYSVSREKKERFSLILESASTNQTSMYLCASSVLFPFHEQYFGPGTRLTVT.

The CDR3 sequence: CSAPPRDYNEQFF. This chain connects TRBV20-1 to TRBJ2-1; the D call of TRBD1 rests on TCRdb alone, since no DNA is present to check it. CDR3 length: 13 amino acids. Germline V lookup: CDR1 DFQATT, CDR2 SNEGSKA (reference sequence).

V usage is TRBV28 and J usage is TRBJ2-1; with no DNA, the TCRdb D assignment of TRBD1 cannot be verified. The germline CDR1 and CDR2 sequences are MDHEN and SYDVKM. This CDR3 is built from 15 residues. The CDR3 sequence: CASSVSGASYNEQFF.

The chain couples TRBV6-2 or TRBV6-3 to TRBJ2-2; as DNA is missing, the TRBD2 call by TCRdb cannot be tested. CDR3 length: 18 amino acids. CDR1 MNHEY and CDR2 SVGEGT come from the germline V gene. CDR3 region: CASSSPPTRFFVAGELFF.

CDR3: CASSSSGKGQETQYF. The V call is TRBV28, the J call TRBJ2-5; TCRdb selects TRBD1, and the lack of DNA leaves this call unchecked. The CDR3 totals 15 residues. Germline CDR1 reads MDHEN; CDR2 reads SYDVKM.

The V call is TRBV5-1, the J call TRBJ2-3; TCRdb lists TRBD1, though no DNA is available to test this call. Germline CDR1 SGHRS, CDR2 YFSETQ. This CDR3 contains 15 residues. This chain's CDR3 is CASTVDRGGADTQYF.

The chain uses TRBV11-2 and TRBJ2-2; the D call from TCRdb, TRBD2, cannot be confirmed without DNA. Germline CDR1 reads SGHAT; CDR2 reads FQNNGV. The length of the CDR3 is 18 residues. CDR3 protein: CASSLRGLVFSSTGELFF.

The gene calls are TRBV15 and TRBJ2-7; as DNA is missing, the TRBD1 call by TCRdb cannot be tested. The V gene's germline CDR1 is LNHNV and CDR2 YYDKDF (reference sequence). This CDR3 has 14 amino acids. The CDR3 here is CATSRRGTGAEQYF.